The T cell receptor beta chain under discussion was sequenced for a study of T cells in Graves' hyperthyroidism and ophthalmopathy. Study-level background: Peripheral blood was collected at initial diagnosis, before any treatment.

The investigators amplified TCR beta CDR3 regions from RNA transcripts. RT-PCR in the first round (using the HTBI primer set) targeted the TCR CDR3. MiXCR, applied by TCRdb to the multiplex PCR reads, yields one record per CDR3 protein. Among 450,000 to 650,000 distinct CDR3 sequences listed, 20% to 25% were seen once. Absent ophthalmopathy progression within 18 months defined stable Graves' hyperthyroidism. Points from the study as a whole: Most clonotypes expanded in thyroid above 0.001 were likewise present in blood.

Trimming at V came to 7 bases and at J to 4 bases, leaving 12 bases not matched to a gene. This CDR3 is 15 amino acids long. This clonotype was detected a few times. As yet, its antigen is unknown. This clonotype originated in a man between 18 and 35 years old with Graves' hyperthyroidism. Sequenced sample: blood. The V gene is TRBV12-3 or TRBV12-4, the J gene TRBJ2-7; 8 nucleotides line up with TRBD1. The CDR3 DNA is TGTGCCAGCACTCCGTCAGGGGGCGCCTTTTACGAGCAGTACTTC. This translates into CASTPSGGAFYEQYF.